This T cell receptor (beta chain) was retrieved from a study of shared clonotypes between healthy human individuals. As for the study in general: A donor's plate count was three for CD4 naive and three for CD4 memory; CD8 naive had two and CD8 memory one. Study-wide results and limits: For naive CD4 cells, approximately 4.7% of clonotypes were shared across a handful of donors. Non-shared clonotypes were found to have lower generation probabilities than the clonotypes that were shared by all four of the sorted-subset donors.

The table came from immunoSEQ multiplex PCR; TCRdb's copy has only in-frame clones and leaves some out. The profile covers a few million clones, with 93% appearing a single time and around 1.8% taken by the ten largest. Trimming took 2 bases from V and 0 from J, leaving 9 bases between them. Germline CDR1 reads SGHRS; CDR2 reads YFSETQ. This CDR3 is built from 15 residues. Naive CD8 cells were CD45RO-negative, positively selected for CCR7, excluding terminally differentiated effector memory CD45RA+ cells. Note on this clone: Its target is not known. Other DNA sequences in the sample encode the same CDR3.

V gene TRBV5-1 combines with J gene TRBJ1-5; the D is unclear. This clonotype was obtained from a man between 18 and 35 years old in good health. Some clones in this sample may be carry-over from other donors' samples. Material: naive CD8+ T cells from PBMCs. The DNA of the CDR3 is TGCGCCAGCAGCTTAGCCCCGGATAGCAATCAGCCCCAGCATTTT. Translating it yields CASSLAPDSNQPQHF.